This is a list of T cell receptor beta chains from one sample in a study of post-analysis software for immune sequencing data. TCRdb reanalysed the PCR reads using MiXCR and keeps one entry per CDR3 protein. The sample includes about 430,000 distinct CDR3 sequences, approximately 39% of them seen just once. The sample taken for sequencing was blood. The receptor set was obtained from a girl aged 2-10 years with multiple sclerosis. Each CDR3 is given with its conserved first and last residue. D genes are given only for firm matches. Expanded clones get a size class; other rows say once, few or many, or leave the size out.

TRBV18	TRBJ2-5	TRBD1	few	CASSPRQGVATETQYF	TGTGCCAGCTCACCTCGACAGGGGGTCGCTACAGAGACCCAGTACTTC
TRBV6-5	TRBJ2-1	NA	NA	CASRSGAQETQFF	TGTGCCAGCAGATCAGGAGCCCAAGAGACCCAGTTCTTC
TRBV6-5	TRBJ2-3	TRBD2	NA	CASSYAAGGLVGTDTQYF	TGTGCCAGCAGTTATGCTGCGGGGGGACTCGTCGGCACAGATACGCAGTATTTT
TRBV6-2/TRBV6-3	TRBJ1-1	TRBD1	NA	CASSPTGYAEAFF	TGTGCCAGCAGTCCGACAGGGTATGCTGAAGCTTTCTTT
TRBV14	TRBJ2-4	NA	few	CASSQVRGVSGKNIQYF	TGTGCCAGCAGCCAAGTACGGGGTGTATCTGGCAAAAACATTCAGTACTTC
TRBV7-9	TRBJ2-7	NA	NA	CASTGGGPNEQYF	TGTGCCAGCACCGGAGGGGGGCCTAACGAGCAGTACTTC
TRBV27	TRBJ2-7	NA	few	CASSSDTNPYSEQYF	TGTGCCAGCAGCTCGGATACGAATCCCTACTCCGAGCAGTACTTC
TRBV7-2	TRBJ2-7	NA	once	CASSPTATTSSYEQYF	TGTGCCAGCAGCCCGACTGCGACAACGAGCTCCTACGAGCAGTACTTC
TRBV4-1	TRBJ1-2	NA	few	CASSQDPSYIYGYTF	TGCGCCAGCAGCCAAGACCCGAGTTACATCTATGGCTACACCTTC
TRBV9	TRBJ1-5	NA	NA	CASSVEFNQPQHF	TGTGCCAGCAGCGTAGAGTTCAATCAGCCCCAGCATTTT
TRBV5-1	TRBJ2-5	TRBD2	many	CASSLGASGGLQQETQYF	TGCGCCAGCAGCTTGGGGGCTAGCGGGGGACTCCAGCAAGAGACCCAGTACTTC
TRBV2	TRBJ2-5	NA	NA	CASSAEVLSRPLVGEQYF	TGTGCCAGCAGTGCAGAGGTCTTGAGCCGTCCCCTTGTAGGAGAGCAGTACTTC
TRBV12-3/TRBV12-4	TRBJ1-6	NA	few	CASTTNSPLHF	TGTGCCAGCACCACAAATTCACCCCTCCACTTT
TRBV30	TRBJ2-1	TRBD1	NA	CACGTVYNEQFF	TGTGCCTGCGGGACAGTCTACAATGAGCAGTTCTTC
TRBV20-1	TRBJ2-4	NA	NA	CSAPNRDGKSLAKNIQYF	TGCAGTGCCCCCAACCGGGACGGAAAATCATTAGCCAAAAACATTCAGTACTTC
TRBV12-3/TRBV12-4	TRBJ2-1	TRBD2	few	CASSWISGGTDEQFF	TGTGCCAGCAGTTGGATTAGCGGGGGGACCGATGAGCAGTTCTTC
TRBV11-1	TRBJ2-7	NA	NA	CASSLFPVQETSSYEQYF	TGTGCCAGCAGCTTATTCCCCGTGCAGGAGACCAGTTCCTACGAGCAGTACTTC
TRBV3-1	TRBJ2-5	TRBD1	NA	CASSPQDREETQYF	TGTGCCAGCAGCCCACAGGACAGGGAAGAGACCCAGTACTTC
TRBV7-2	TRBJ2-3	NA	NA	CASSPPGRAPTDTQYF	TGTGCCAGCAGTCCCCCGGGCAGGGCCCCCACAGATACGCAGTATTTT
TRBV7-2	TRBJ2-5	NA	NA	CASTALLTGREETQYF	TGTGCCAGCACCGCCCTTTTGACAGGGAGGGAAGAGACCCAGTACTTC
TRBV12-3/TRBV12-4	TRBJ2-7	NA	NA	CASSQHITFDEQYF	TGTGCCAGCAGCCAACATATTACCTTCGACGAGCAGTACTTC
TRBV18	TRBJ2-7	NA	many	CASSLVDESYEQYF	TGTGCCAGCTCTCTGGTGGACGAGTCCTACGAGCAGTACTTC
TRBV9	TRBJ2-1	TRBD1	NA	CASSVGGQGAYNEQFF	TGTGCCAGCAGCGTAGGGGGACAGGGGGCCTACAATGAGCAGTTCTTC
TRBV20-1	TRBJ2-1	TRBD2	NA	CSARDWKVSGNYKSYNEQFF	TGCAGTGCTAGAGATTGGAAAGTGAGCGGGAACTATAAATCCTACAATGAGCAGTTCTTC
TRBV24-1	TRBJ2-7	TRBD1	NA	CATSDPDRAYEQYF	TGTGCCACCAGTGACCCAGACAGGGCCTACGAGCAGTACTTC
TRBV11-2	TRBJ2-3	TRBD1	NA	CASSRGTGRTDTQYF	TGTGCCAGCAGCCGCGGGACAGGGCGCACAGATACGCAGTATTTT
TRBV15	TRBJ2-1	TRBD2	once	CATGRWWEGEQFF	TGTGCCACCGGTCGATGGTGGGAGGGTGAGCAGTTCTTT
TRBV5-1	TRBJ1-6	NA	few	CASSITPEGSYNSPLHF	TGCGCCAGCAGCATTACTCCAGAAGGTTCCTATAATTCACCCCTCCACTTT
TRBV13	TRBJ2-3	TRBD1	NA	CASSLGSAGGPDTQYF	TGTGCCAGCAGCTTAGGCTCGGCAGGGGGCCCAGATACGCAGTATTTT
TRBV6-5	TRBJ2-3	NA	few	CASSIHRGGDTQYF	TGTGCCAGCAGCATACACAGGGGGGGGGATACGCAGTATTTT
TRBV14	TRBJ2-1	NA	NA	CASSQAGLGGYNEQFF	TGTGCCAGCAGCCAAGCCGGGCTAGGAGGGTACAATGAGCAGTTCTTC
TRBV20-1	TRBJ2-7	NA	few	CSARQPWGREQYF	TGCAGTGCAAGACAGCCCTGGGGAAGGGAGCAGTACTTC
TRBV5-1	TRBJ1-2	NA	NA	CASSSIRHYGYTF	TGCGCCAGCAGCTCCATTAGGCACTATGGCTACACCTTC
TRBV21-1	TRBJ1-1	NA	many	CASSILRRYENTEAFF	TGTGCCAGCAGCATATTGAGACGTTACGAGAACACTGAAGCTTTCTTT
TRBV6-1	TRBJ2-1	TRBD1	few	CAIRQLTGGNEQFF	TGTGCCATCAGACAACTTACAGGGGGCAATGAGCAGTTCTTC
TRBV12-3/TRBV12-4	TRBJ1-5	NA	few	CASSWGRQPQHF	TGTGCCAGCAGTTGGGGACGGCAGCCCCAGCATTTT
TRBV29-1	TRBJ2-2	TRBD2	NA	CSASSGRVDTGELFF	TGCAGCGCCTCTAGCGGGAGGGTCGACACCGGGGAGCTGTTTTTT
TRBV7-6	TRBJ2-1	NA	NA	CASSLEGSNRYNEQFF	TGTGCCAGCAGCTTAGAGGGGTCGAACCGCTACAATGAGCAGTTCTTC
TRBV10-3	TRBJ2-5	NA	NA	CAISESQQKREYF	TGTGCCATCAGTGAAAGCCAGCAGAAGAGGGAGTACTTC
TRBV7-3	TRBJ2-7	TRBD1	NA	CASSFGQGTTYEQYF	TGTGCCAGCAGCTTCGGACAGGGGACCACCTACGAGCAGTACTTC
TRBV27	TRBJ1-2	NA	few	CASSFRPPSGGYTF	TGTGCCAGCAGTTTCCGACCTCCATCCGGTGGCTACACCTTC
TRBV20-1	TRBJ2-3	TRBD2	NA	CSASGTSGRTDAQYF	TGCAGTGCCAGTGGGACTAGCGGACGCACAGATGCGCAGTATTTT
TRBV20-1	TRBJ1-5	NA	NA	CSARDLEGINQPQHF	TGCAGTGCTAGAGATCTGGAGGGAATCAATCAGCCCCAGCATTTT
TRBV28	TRBJ1-5	TRBD1	few	CASSLTGGTNQPQHF	TGTGCCAGCAGTCTAACAGGGGGCACAAATCAGCCCCAGCATTTT
TRBV12-3/TRBV12-4	TRBJ2-3	NA	few	CASRGSSTDTQYF	TGTGCGAGCAGGGGATCAAGCACAGATACGCAGTATTTT
TRBV7-3	TRBJ2-5	NA	NA	CASSWGVVTNNEQYF	TGTGCCAGCAGCTGGGGAGTGGTGACAAACAATGAGCAGTACTTC
TRBV7-9	TRBJ2-3	NA	NA	CASQITDTQYF	TGTGCCAGCCAAATCACAGATACGCAGTATTTT
TRBV4-1	TRBJ2-5	TRBD2	few	CASSLTSGGPIWPPQETQYF	TGCGCCAGCAGCCTGACTAGCGGGGGACCAATTTGGCCACCACAAGAGACCCAGTACTTC
TRBV7-9	TRBJ2-7	TRBD1	NA	CTSSSGQGNSYEQYF	TGTACCAGCAGCTCGGGACAGGGGAACTCCTACGAGCAGTACTTC
TRBV12-3/TRBV12-4	TRBJ2-3	TRBD1	few	CATCFGTGGTDTQYF	TGTGCCACCTGCTTCGGGACAGGGGGCACAGATACGCAGTATTTT
TRBV10-3	TRBJ1-2	NA	few	CAISENSLDGYTF	TGTGCCATCAGTGAGAACTCATTGGATGGCTACACCTTC
TRBV15	TRBJ2-5	NA	once	CATSRVSGFQETQYF	TGTGCCACCAGCAGGGTCAGCGGGTTCCAAGAGACCCAGTACTTC
TRBV7-6	TRBJ2-5	NA	NA	CASSLGGVVETQYF	TGTGCCAGCAGCTTAGGCGGGGTCGTAGAGACCCAGTACTTC